One T cell receptor beta chain is described in this entry. Its target is not known. Germline loops: CDR1 MGHRA, CDR2 YSYEKL. The CDR3 is 14 residues long. Trimming removed 2 bases from V and 5 bases from J, with 10 bases in between. This sample is drawn from a study of graft-versus-host responses after intestinal transplantation. Turning to the study itself: Induction using anti-thymocyte globulin, followed by tacrolimus and steroids for approximately 3 years, was given to all recipients.

The protocol was immunoSEQ multiplex PCR, while the TCRdb copy is restricted to in-frame clones and leaves out a portion. Of about 98,000 clones detected, approximately 85% appear once; the ten largest clones hold almost 1.5%. Study outcomes and limitations: Early post-transplant HvG declines showed an association with peak circulating GvH clone levels.

The gene calls are TRBV4-1 and TRBJ2-1; D may be TRBD1 (5 bases). The sequences come from PBMCs, collected 255 days after intestinal transplant. The sequence came from a human patient who received an intestinal transplant, so some T cells may come from the graft donor. The CDR3 loop reads CASSQQGQNNEQFF. The CDR3 DNA follows: TGCGCCAGCAGCCAACAAGGACAAAACAATGAGCAGTTCTTC.